Ten or more counts support the clone carrying this T cell receptor (beta chain). What it binds is unknown. The record originates from a study of metastatic and nonmetastatic thyroid tumors. Study summary: Patients with malignant and benign thyroid disease provided blood and tumor or nodule tissue, whose repertoires were compared. General study results and limits: Versus benign nodules, malignant thyroid tumors reportedly had significantly higher TCR beta diversity, in blood and tumor.

Authors' methods: CDR3 was compared across clinicopathological groups, and the resulting differences were used to build a distant-metastasis classifier for papillary thyroid cancer. TCRdb reanalyzed the PCR reads with MiXCR. Here the V and J calls rest on TCRdb's processing, not on the authors' analysis. The profile shows tens of thousands of clones, 16% of them singletons. Ahead of thyroid surgery, no patient had received treatment of any kind. The germline V gene has CDR1 PRHDT and CDR2 FYEKMQ (reference sequence). V was trimmed by 5 bases and J by 7 bases, leaving 9 bases between them. CDR3 length: 12 amino acids.

This clonotype was obtained from a male donor with papillary thyroid cancer or a benign thyroid nodule (not recorded which). Some clones in this sample may be carry-over from other donors' samples. The chain couples TRBV13 to TRBJ2-1; D gene ambiguous. Specimen: blood. CDR3 loop: CASSATTNEQFF. Written as DNA, the CDR3 is TGTGCCAGCAGCGCGACGACTAATGAGCAGTTCTTC.